This TCR beta chain emerged from a study of glioma-infiltrating T cells after dendritic cell vaccination. Germline loops: CDR1 SGHRS, CDR2 YFSETQ. The CDR3 consists of 15 residues. V was pared by 0 bases and J by 3 bases, with 2 bases of the junction left unmatched. Study-wide results and caveats: Estimated pretreatment TIL content predicted outcome after dendritic cell vaccination.

The immunoSEQ assay amplified TCRB CDR3 from up to 2 ug DNA. Primers: 60 V beta forward and 13 J beta reverse. Clones were sequenced by immunoSEQ multiplex PCR, and TCRdb holds only the in-frame ones, with some missing. The sample yields some 100,000 clones, 79% seen once. This clone was seen more than once but under ten times. As yet, its antigen is unknown. Blood PBMC samples: pre-vaccination, two weeks post third vaccination, and at tumor progression. The sequences come from blood, collected before dendritic cell vaccination. The source is a human donor with glioblastoma. V and J are TRBV5-1 and TRBJ2-3; 9 nucleotides align to TRBD1. Here the CDR3 DNA reads TGCGCCAGCAGCTTGGCGGGACAGGGTACAGATACGCAGTATTTT. This codes for CASSLAGQGTDTQYF.